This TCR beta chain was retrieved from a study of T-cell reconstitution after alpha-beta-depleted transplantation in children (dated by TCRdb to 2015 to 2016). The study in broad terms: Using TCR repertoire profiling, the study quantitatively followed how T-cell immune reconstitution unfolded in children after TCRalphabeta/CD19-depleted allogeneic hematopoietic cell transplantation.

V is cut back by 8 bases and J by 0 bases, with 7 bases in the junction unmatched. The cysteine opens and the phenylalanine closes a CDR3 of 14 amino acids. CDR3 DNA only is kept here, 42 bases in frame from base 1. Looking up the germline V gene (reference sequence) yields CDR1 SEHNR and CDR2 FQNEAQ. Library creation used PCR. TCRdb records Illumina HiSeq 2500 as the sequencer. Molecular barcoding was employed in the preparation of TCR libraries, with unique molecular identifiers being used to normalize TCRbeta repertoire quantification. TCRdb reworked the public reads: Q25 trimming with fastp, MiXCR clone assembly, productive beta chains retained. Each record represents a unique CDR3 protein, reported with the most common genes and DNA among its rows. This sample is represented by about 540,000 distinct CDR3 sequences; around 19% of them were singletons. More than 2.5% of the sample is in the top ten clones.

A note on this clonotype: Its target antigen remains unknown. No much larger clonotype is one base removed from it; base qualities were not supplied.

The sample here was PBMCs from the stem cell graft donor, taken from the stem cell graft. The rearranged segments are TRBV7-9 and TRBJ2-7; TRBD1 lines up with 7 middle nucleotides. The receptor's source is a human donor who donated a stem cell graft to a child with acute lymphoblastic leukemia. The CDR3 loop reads CASQKDRSSYEQYF. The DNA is TGTGCCAGCCAAAAGGACAGGAGCTCCTACGAGCAGTACTTC.